This TCR beta chain was documented in a study of blood T cell repertoires in COVID-19. For the study at large: Samples of COVID-19 (acute and convalescent) were obtained from the United States, Italy and Spain. PBMCs, B-cell-depleted T cells, or T cells were the source of the cDNA or gDNA that made up the material.

V was shortened by 0 bases and J by 4 bases, with 10 bases between the two germline ends. Germline V CDR1 and CDR2: LGHNA, YNFKEQ. The CDR3 has 15 residues. Authors' processing steps: Estimation of nucleated cell counts relied on the amplification of reference gene primers. TCRdb's copy holds only in-frame clones and misses some; the assay was immunoSEQ multiplex PCR. V and J calls and clone size are given by that table; D and trimming were obtained from the DNA. The repertoire consists of 99,000 or so clones, with around 84% occurring once and the leading ten covering 10% to 15%. The source material was peripheral blood. This receptor was obtained from a woman aged 60 to 75 in a cohort sampled during active or convalescent COVID-19. The rearrangement links TRBV4-2 to TRBJ1-3; D remains unclear. The CDR3: CASSQDPGNGNTIYF. The CDR3 region has the DNA TGTGCCAGCAGCCAAGACCCCGGGAACGGAAACACCATATATTTT.